This TCR beta chain emerged from a study of T cell responses to AZD1222 COVID-19 vaccine. The study's findings and limits: There were mostly white British donors and more females than males, and clonal diversity was possibly underestimated. All repertoire sampling was performed exclusively after the peak T cell response. With dominance at 160-218 and 743-854, vaccine-associated CD4 TCRs spanned spike.

Some clones are missing from TCRdb's copy, which holds only in-frame ones; the method was immunoSEQ multiplex PCR. Found here are about 200,000 clones, just over 90% of them singletons; the top ten hold roughly 0.99%. The germline V gene has CDR1 MDHEN and CDR2 SYDVKM. Trimming removed 3 bases from V and 4 bases from J, with 12 bases in between. The CDR3 totals 14 residues. Comment on this clone: Its antigen is not identified.

This clonotype was sampled from an adult in good health. The sequences come from peripheral blood, collected on day 0 of MenACWY control vaccination. The genes are TRBV28 and TRBJ1-1; D call uncertain. The chain's CDR3 is CASSLRQVATEAFF. CDR3 nucleotides: TGTGCCAGCAGTTTGCGGCAGGTCGCCACTGAAGCTTTCTTT.